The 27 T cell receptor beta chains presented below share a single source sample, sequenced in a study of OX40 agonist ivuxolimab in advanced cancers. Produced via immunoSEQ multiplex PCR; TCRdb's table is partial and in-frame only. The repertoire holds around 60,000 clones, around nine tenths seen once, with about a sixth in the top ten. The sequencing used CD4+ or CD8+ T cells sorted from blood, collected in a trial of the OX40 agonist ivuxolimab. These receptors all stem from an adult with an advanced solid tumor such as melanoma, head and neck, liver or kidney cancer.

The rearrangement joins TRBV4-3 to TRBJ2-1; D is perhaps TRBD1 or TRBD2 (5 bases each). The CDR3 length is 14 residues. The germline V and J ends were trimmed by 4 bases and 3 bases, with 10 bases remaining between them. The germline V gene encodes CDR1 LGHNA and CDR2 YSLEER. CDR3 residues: CASSPGPVYNEQFF. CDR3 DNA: TGCGCCAGCAGCCCGGGACCCGTCTACAATGAGCAGTTCTTC.

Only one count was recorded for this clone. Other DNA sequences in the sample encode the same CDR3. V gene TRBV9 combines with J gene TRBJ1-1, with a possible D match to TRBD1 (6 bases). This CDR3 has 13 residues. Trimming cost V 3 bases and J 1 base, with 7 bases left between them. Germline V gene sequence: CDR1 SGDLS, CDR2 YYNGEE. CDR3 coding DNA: TGTGCCAGCAGCGGAGGGGGGAACACTGAAGCTTTCTTT. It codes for CASSGGGNTEAFF.

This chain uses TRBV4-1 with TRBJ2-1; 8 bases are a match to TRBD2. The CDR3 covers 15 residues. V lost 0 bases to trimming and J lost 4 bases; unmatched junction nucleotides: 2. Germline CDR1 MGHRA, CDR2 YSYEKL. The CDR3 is CASSQEREGYNEQFF. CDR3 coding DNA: TGCGCCAGCAGCCAAGAACGGGAGGGATACAATGAGCAGTTCTTC.

CDR3 sequence: CASSLEVEGYNEQFF. Written as DNA, the CDR3 is TGTGCCAGCAGCTTAGAGGTAGAGGGTTACAATGAGCAGTTCTTC. The chain links TRBV7-8 to TRBJ2-1, with D maybe TRBD2 (5 bases). V was trimmed by 1 base and J by 4 bases, leaving 11 bases between them. Germline-derived CDR1 and CDR2 are SGHVS and FQNEAQ. The CDR3 runs 15 residues.

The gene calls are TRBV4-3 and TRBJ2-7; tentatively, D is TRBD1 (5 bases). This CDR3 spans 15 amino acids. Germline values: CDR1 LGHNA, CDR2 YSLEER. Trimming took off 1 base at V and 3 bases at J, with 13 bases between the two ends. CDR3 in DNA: TGCGCCAGCAGCCAAGTAGGAACAGGCCTCTACGAGCAGTACTTC. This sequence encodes CASSQVGTGLYEQYF.

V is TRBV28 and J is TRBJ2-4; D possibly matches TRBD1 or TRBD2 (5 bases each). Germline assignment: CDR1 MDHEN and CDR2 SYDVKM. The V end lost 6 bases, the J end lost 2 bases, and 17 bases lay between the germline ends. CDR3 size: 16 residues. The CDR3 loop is CASRTQGEGSKNIQYF. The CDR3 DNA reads TGTGCCAGCAGGACTCAGGGTGAGGGGTCCAAAAACATTCAGTACTTC.

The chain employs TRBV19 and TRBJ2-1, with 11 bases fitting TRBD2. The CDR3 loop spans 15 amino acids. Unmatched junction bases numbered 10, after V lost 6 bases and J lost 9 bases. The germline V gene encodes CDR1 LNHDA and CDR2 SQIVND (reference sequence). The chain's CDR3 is CASRTLAGEGGEQFF. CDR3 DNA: TGTGCCAGTAGGACACTAGCGGGAGAAGGAGGTGAGCAGTTCTTC.

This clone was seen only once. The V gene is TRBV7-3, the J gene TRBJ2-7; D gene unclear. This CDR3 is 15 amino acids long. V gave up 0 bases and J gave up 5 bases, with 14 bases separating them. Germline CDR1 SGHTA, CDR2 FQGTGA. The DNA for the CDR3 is TGTGCCAGCAGCTTAACTCCGTCCGGTCTCAACGAGCAGTACTTC. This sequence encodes CASSLTPSGLNEQYF.

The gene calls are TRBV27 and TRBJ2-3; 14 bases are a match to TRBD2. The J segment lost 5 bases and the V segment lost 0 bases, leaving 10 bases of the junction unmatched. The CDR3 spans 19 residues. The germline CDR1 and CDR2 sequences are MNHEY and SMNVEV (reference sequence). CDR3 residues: CASSLSPPGLAGEGDTQYF. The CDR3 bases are TGTGCCAGCAGTTTATCGCCCCCGGGACTAGCGGGAGAAGGAGATACGCAGTATTTT.

CDR3 sequence (DNA): TGTGCCAGCAGTGACAGGGACCAGCCCCAGCATTTT. Translation: CASSDRDQPQHF. This chain uses TRBV28 with TRBJ1-5; TRBD1 matches at 7 bases. CDR3 length equals 12 residues. Germline CDR1 is MDHEN and CDR2 is SYDVKM. Unmatched junction bases numbered 2, after V lost 5 bases and J lost 7 bases.

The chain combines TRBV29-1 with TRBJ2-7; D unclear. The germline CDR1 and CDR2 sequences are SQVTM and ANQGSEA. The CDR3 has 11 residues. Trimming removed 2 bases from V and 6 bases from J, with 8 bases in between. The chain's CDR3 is CSVEIGVEQYF. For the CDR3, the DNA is TGCAGCGTTGAAATTGGGGTCGAGCAGTACTTC.

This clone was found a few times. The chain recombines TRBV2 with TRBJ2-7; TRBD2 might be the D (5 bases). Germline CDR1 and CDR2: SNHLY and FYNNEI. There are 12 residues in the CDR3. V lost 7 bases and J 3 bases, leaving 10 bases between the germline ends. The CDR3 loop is CASKRTIYEQYF. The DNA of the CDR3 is TGTGCCAGCAAGCGGACCATCTACGAGCAGTACTTC.

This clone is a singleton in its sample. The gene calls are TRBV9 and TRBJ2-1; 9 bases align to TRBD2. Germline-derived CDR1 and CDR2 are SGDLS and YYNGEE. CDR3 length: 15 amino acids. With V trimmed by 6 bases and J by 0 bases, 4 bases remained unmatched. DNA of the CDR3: TGTGCCAGCAACAGCGGGAGGAGCTCCTACAATGAGCAGTTCTTC. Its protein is CASNSGRSSYNEQFF.

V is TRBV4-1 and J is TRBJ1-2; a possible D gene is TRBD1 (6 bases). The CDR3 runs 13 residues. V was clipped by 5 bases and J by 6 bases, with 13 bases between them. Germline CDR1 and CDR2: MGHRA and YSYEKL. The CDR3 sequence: CASSSMSGDGYTF. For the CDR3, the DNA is TGCGCCAGCAGCTCCATGTCAGGGGATGGCTACACCTTC.

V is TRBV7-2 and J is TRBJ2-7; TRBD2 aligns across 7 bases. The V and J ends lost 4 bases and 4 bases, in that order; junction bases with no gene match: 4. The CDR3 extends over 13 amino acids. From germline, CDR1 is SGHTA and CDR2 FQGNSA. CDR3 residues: CASSSAGEYEQYF. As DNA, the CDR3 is TGTGCCAGCAGCTCGGCGGGAGAGTACGAGCAGTACTTC. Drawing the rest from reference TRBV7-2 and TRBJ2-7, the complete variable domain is GAGVSQSPSNKVTEKGKDVELRCDPISGHTALYWYRQSLGQGLEFLIYFQGNSAPDKSGLPSDRFSAERTGGSVSTLTIQRTQQEDSAVYLCASSSAGEYEQYFGPGTRLTVT.

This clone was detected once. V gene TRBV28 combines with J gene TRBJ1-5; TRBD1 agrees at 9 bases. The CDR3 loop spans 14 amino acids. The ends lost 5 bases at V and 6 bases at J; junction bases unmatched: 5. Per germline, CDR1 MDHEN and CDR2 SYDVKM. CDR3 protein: CASSPGTGIQPQHF. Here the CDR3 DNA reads TGTGCCAGCAGTCCAGGGACAGGGATTCAGCCCCAGCATTTT.

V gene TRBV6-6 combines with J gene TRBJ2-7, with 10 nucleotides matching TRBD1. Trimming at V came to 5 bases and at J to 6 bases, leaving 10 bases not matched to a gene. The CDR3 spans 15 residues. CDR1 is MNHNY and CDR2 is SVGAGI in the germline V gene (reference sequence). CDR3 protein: CASSDRQGARSEQYF. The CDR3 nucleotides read TGTGCCAGCAGTGACCGACAGGGGGCGAGGAGCGAGCAGTACTTC.

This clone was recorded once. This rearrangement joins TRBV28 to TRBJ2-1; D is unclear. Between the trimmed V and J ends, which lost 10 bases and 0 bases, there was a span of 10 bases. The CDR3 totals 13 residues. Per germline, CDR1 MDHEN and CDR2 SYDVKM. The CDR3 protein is CATQEDSYNEQFF. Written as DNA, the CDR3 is TGTGCCACCCAGGAAGACTCCTACAATGAGCAGTTCTTC.

In nucleotides, the CDR3 is TGTGCCAGCAGTACCTGGGACAGGGGGCCGAGGCAGCCCCAGCATTTT. Protein sequence: CASSTWDRGPRQPQHF. The chain recombines TRBV2 with TRBJ1-5, with 12 nucleotides matching TRBD1. V was clipped by 5 bases and J by 7 bases; unmatched bases: 9. The V gene's germline CDR1 is SNHLY and CDR2 FYNNEI. The CDR3 runs 16 residues.

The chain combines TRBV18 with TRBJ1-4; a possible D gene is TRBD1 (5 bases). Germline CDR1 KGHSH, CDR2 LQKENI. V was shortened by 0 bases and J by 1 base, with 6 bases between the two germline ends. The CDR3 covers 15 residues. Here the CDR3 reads CASSPPQGTNEKLFF. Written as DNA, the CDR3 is TGTGCCAGCTCACCACCGCAGGGAACTAATGAAAAACTGTTTTTT.

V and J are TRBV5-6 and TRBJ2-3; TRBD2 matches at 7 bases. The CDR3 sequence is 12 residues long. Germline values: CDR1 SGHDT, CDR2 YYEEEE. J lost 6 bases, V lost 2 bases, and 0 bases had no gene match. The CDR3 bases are TGTGCCAGCAGCTTTAGCGGGGATACGCAGTATTTT. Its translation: CASSFSGDTQYF.

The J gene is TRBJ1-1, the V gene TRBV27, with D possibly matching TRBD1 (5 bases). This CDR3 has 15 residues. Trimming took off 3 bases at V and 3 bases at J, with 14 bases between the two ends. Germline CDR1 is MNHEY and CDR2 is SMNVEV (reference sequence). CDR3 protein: CASSLGFRDYTEAFF. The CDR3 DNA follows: TGTGCCAGCAGTTTGGGTTTCAGGGATTACACTGAAGCTTTCTTT.

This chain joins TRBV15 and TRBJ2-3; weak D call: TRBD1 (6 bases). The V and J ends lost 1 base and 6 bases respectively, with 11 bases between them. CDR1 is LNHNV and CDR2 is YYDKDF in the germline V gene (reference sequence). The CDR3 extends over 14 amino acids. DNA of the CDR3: TGTGCCACCAGCAGAGTCAGGGGCGCGGATACGCAGTATTTT. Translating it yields CATSRVRGADTQYF.

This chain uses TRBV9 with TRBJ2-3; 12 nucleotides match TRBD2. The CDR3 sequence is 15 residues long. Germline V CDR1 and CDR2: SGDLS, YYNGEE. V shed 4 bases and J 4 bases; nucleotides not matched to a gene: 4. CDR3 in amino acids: CASSLAGGEPDTQYF. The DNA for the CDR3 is TGTGCCAGCAGCCTAGCGGGAGGGGAGCCAGATACGCAGTATTTT.

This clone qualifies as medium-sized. The DNA for the CDR3 is TGTGCCAGCAGCGCCGGACTAGCGGTGTCCACCGGGGAGCTGTTTTTT. It yields the protein CASSAGLAVSTGELFF. The chain carries TRBV7-9 and TRBJ2-2; 10 nucleotides match TRBD2. The CDR3 has 16 amino acids. Germline V gene data show CDR1 as SEHNR and CDR2 as FQNEAQ (reference sequence). V shed 5 bases, J shed 4 bases, and the junction held 7 bases outside the gene matches.

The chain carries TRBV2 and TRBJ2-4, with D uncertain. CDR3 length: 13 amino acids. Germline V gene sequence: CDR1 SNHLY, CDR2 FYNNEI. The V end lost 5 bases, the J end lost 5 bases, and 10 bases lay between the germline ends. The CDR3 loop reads CASSPGWQNIQYF. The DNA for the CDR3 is TGTGCCAGCAGTCCAGGTTGGCAAAACATTCAGTACTTC.

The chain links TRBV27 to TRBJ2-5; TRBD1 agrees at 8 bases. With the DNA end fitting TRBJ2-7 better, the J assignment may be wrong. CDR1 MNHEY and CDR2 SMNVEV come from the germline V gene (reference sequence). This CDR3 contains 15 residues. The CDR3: CASSLYGQGKYEQYF. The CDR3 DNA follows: TGTGCCAGCAGTTTATACGGACAGGGAAAATACGAGCAGTACTTC.